Below, 14 T cell receptor beta chains from the same sample are listed, as sequenced in a study of blood T cell repertoires in COVID-19. Produced via immunoSEQ multiplex PCR; TCRdb's table is partial and in-frame only. The sample contains about 58,000 clones, about 92% of which appear only once. Sequences were obtained from peripheral blood. The receptors stem from a man aged 50 to 59 with active COVID-19.

J is TRBJ1-5 and V is TRBV27; 8 bases are shared with TRBD1. Germline CDR1 is MNHEY and CDR2 is SMNVEV (reference sequence). The CDR3 sequence is 15 residues long. The V segment lost 4 bases and the J segment 6 bases; nucleotides outside the gene matches: 8. The CDR3 region is CASSSGTGGSQPQHF. CDR3 DNA: TGTGCCAGCAGTTCGGGAACAGGGGGGAGTCAGCCCCAGCATTTT.

The genes are TRBV11-2 and TRBJ1-6, with a possible D match to TRBD1 (6 bases). The CDR3 has 15 amino acids. V lost 7 bases, J lost 7 bases, and 17 bases lay in between. Germline V gene data show CDR1 as SGHAT and CDR2 as FQNNGV. CDR3 residues: CASTVTGIGNSPLHF. In DNA form, the CDR3 reads TGTGCCAGCACCGTGACAGGTATCGGGAATTCACCCCTCCACTTT. The whole variable domain, filled in from reference TRBV11-2 and TRBJ1-6, reads EAGVAQSPRYKIIEKRQSVAFWCNPISGHATLYWYQQILGQGPKLLIQFQNNGVVDDSQLPKDRFSAERLKGVDSTLKIQPAKLEDSAVYLCASTVTGIGNSPLHFGNGTRLTVT.

V usage is TRBV5-4 and J usage is TRBJ1-2; D is possibly TRBD1 (5 bases). Trimming left V 3 bases short and J 4 bases short, with 16 bases between. CDR1 SGHNT and CDR2 YYREEE come from the germline V gene (reference sequence). The CDR3 totals 15 residues. The CDR3 DNA sequence: TGTGCCAGCAGCTCGGCTGGGGCCCCCATCTATGGCTACACCTTC. It translates to CASSSAGAPIYGYTF. The full variable domain, completed using reference TRBV5-4 and TRBJ1-2, is ETGVTQSPTHLIKTRGQQVTLRCSSQSGHNTVSWYQQALGQGPQFIFQYYREEENGRGNFPPRFSGLQFPNYSSELNVNALELDDSALYLCASSSAGAPIYGYTFGSGTRLTVV.

This chain uses TRBV28 with TRBJ1-2, with D perhaps matching TRBD1 (5 bases). Germline V CDR1 and CDR2: MDHEN, SYDVKM. CDR3 size: 14 residues. Trimming left V 5 bases short and J 5 bases short, with 15 bases between. The CDR3 DNA reads TGTGCCAGCAGTCCGGGTCGGGGGGAATATGGCTACACCTTC. Encoded protein: CASSPGRGEYGYTF.

The V gene is TRBV29-1, the J gene TRBJ2-7, with a weak D call TRBD1 (5 bases). Germline assignment: CDR1 SQVTM and CDR2 ANQGSEA. Deletions cut 3 bases from V and 4 bases from J, with 13 bases between. This CDR3 is 13 amino acids long. The CDR3 DNA is TGCAGCGTTGACACAGGCGGAAGATACGAGCAGTACTTC. Protein product: CSVDTGGRYEQYF.

The chain recombines TRBV4-1 with TRBJ2-5; 7 positions agree with TRBD1. The CDR3 extends over 14 amino acids. Trimming took 3 bases from V and 0 from J; bases not matched to a gene: 1. Per germline, CDR1 MGHRA and CDR2 YSYEKL. CDR3 loop: CASSQTGYQETQYF. In DNA, the CDR3 is TGCGCCAGCAGCCAGACAGGGTACCAAGAGACCCAGTACTTC.

This sequence joins TRBV27 and TRBJ2-1, with D hard to call. The V end was cut by 8 bases, the J end by 7 bases, with 21 bases between. Germline CDR1 and CDR2: MNHEY and SMNVEV (reference sequence). This CDR3 region has 15 residues. Here the CDR3 DNA reads TGTGCCAGCTCCGCCCCGGCGGCGGCCCTTAATGAGCAGTTCTTC. This translates into CASSAPAAALNEQFF.

J is TRBJ2-7 and V is TRBV9; TRBD2 matches at 9 bases. This CDR3 is built from 17 residues. J lost 3 bases, V lost 0 bases, and 10 bases had no gene match. The germline V gene encodes CDR1 SGDLS and CDR2 YYNGEE. CDR3 in DNA: TGTGCCAGCAGCGTAGCGGATCTAGCGGGAAGAGGCTACGAGCAGTACTTC. It codes for CASSVADLAGRGYEQYF.

J is TRBJ1-5 and V is TRBV4-1, with D hard to call. Between the trimmed V and J ends, which lost 4 bases and 5 bases, there was a span of 18 bases. The CDR3 sequence is 16 residues long. CDR1 and CDR2 from the germline V gene are MGHRA and YSYEKL. The CDR3 coding sequence is TGCGCCAGCAGCCCATTAGTGACGAGGGCCGATCAGCCCCAGCATTTT. Amino acid sequence: CASSPLVTRADQPQHF.

The chain combines TRBV7-2 with TRBJ2-1; 11 bases are shared with TRBD2. Unmatched junction bases numbered 5, after V lost 8 bases and J lost 2 bases. The length of the CDR3 is 15 residues. Germline CDR1 is SGHTA and CDR2 is FQGNSA. CDR3: CASPPSGGPYNEQFF. The CDR3 DNA reads TGTGCCAGCCCACCTAGCGGGGGGCCCTACAATGAGCAGTTCTTC.

The chain combines TRBV6-1 with TRBJ1-5; possible D gene TRBD1, 6 bases. V gave up 0 bases and J gave up 7 bases, with 19 bases separating them. CDR3 length: 17 residues. Germline-derived CDR1 and CDR2 are MNHNS and SASEGT. CDR3 in amino acids: CASSEAYNYRVLQPQHF. The CDR3 DNA is TGTGCCAGCAGTGAAGCGTACAATTACAGGGTGCTGCAGCCCCAGCATTTT.

The J gene is TRBJ1-1, the V gene TRBV7-9; D is uncertain. Germline V gene data show CDR1 as SEHNR and CDR2 as FQNEAQ (reference sequence). This CDR3 contains 14 residues. V lost 3 bases and J 2 bases, leaving 10 bases between the germline ends. The CDR3 reads CASSLEGGNTEAFF. CDR3 nucleotide sequence: TGTGCCAGCAGCTTGGAGGGAGGTAACACTGAAGCTTTCTTT.

The chain employs TRBV19 and TRBJ2-1, with TRBD2 identical over 10 bases. Per the germline V gene, CDR1 is LNHDA and CDR2 is SQIVND (reference sequence). With V trimmed by 3 bases and J by 12 bases, 11 bases remained unmatched. The length of the CDR3 is 15 residues. CDR3 in amino acids: CASSISLAGVVAQFF. In DNA, the CDR3 is TGTGCCAGTAGTATCTCCCTAGCGGGAGTGGTTGCGCAGTTCTTC.

This chain uses TRBV2 with TRBJ1-6; 7 positions agree with TRBD1. After removal of 5 bases from V and 9 bases from J, the junction contained 13 bases not matched to a gene. CDR1 and CDR2 (germline): SNHLY, FYNNEI. This CDR3 has 16 residues. The CDR3 sequence: CASSNDKEGAGSPLHF. In nucleotides, the CDR3 is TGTGCCAGCAGTAATGACAAAGAGGGGGCAGGTTCACCCCTCCACTTT.